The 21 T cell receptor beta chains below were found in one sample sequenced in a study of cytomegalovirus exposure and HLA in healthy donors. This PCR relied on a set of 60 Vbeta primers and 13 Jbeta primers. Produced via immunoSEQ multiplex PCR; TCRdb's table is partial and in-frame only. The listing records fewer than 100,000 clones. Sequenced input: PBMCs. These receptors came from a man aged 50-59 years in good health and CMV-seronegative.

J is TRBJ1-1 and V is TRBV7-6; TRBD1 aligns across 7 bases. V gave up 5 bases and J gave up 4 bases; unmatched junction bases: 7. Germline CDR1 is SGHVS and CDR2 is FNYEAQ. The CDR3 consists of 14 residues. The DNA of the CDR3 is TGTGCCAGCAGCACCCAGGGGGTTAGCACTGAAGCTTTCTTT. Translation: CASSTQGVSTEAFF.

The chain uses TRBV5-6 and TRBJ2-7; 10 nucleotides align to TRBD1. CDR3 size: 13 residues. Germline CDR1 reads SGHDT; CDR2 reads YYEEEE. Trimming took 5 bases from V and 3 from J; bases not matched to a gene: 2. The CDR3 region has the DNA TGTGCCAGCAGTCGGGACAGGGGCTACGAGCAGTACTTC. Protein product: CASSRDRGYEQYF.

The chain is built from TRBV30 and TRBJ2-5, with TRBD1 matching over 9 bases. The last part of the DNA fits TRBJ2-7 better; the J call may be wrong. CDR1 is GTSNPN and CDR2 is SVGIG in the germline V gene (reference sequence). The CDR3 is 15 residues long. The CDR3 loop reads CAWRGTGRGLYEQYF. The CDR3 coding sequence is TGTGCCTGGAGGGGGACAGGGAGGGGTCTTTACGAGCAGTACTTC.

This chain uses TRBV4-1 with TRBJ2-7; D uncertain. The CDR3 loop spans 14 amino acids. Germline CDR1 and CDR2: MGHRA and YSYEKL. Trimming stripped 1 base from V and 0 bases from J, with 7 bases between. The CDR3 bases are TGCGCCAGCAGCCAAGCACAGAGCTCCTACGAGCAGTACTTC. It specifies CASSQAQSSYEQYF.

The CDR3 bases are TGTGCCAGCAGTGAAAGTCTAGCGGTGGGTACGCAGTATTTT. It translates to CASSESLAVGTQYF. V usage is TRBV2 and J usage is TRBJ2-3, with TRBD2 matching 7 bases. V dropped 2 bases and J dropped 8; count of bases not matched to a gene: 7. The CDR3 has 14 residues. Germline CDR1 reads SNHLY; CDR2 reads FYNNEI.

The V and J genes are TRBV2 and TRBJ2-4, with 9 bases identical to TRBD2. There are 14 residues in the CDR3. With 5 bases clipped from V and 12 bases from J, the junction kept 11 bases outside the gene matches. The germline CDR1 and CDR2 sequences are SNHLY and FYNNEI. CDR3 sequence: CASSRPSGAFAQYF. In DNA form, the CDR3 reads TGTGCCAGCAGTCGGCCTAGCGGGGCCTTCGCTCAGTACTTC.

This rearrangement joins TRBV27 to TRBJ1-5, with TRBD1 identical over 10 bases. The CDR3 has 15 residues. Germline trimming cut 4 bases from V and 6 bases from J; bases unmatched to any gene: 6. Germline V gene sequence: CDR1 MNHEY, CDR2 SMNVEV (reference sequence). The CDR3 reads CASSSRDRGGQPQHF. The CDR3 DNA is TGTGCCAGCAGTTCCCGGGACAGGGGTGGTCAGCCCCAGCATTTT.

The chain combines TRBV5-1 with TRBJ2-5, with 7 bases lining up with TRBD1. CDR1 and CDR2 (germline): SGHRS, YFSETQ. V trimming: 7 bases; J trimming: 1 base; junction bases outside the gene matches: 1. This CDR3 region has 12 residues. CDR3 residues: CASGTAQETQYF. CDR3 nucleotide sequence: TGCGCCAGCGGGACAGCCCAAGAGACCCAGTACTTC. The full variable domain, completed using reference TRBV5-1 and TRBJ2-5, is KAGVTQTPRYLIKTRGQQVTLSCSPISGHRSVSWYQQTPGQGLQFLFEYFSETQRNKGNFPGRFSGRQFSNSRSEMNVSTLELGDSALYLCASGTAQETQYFGPGTRLLVL.

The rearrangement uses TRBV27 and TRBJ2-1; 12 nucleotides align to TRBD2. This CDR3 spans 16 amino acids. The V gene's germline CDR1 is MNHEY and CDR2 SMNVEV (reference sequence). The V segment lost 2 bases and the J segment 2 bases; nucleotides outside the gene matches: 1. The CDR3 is CASSLRTSGTYNEQFF. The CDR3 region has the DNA TGTGCCAGCAGTTTAAGGACTAGCGGGACCTACAATGAGCAGTTCTTC.

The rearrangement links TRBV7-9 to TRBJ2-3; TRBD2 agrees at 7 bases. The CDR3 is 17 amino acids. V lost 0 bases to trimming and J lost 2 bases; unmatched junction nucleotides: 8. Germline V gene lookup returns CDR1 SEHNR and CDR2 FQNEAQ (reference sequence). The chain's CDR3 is CASSLALSSGTTDTQYF. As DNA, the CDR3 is TGTGCCAGCAGCTTAGCGTTATCCAGCGGGACCACAGATACGCAGTATTTT. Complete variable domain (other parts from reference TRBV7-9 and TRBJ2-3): DTGVSQNPRHKITKRGQNVTFRCDPISEHNRLYWYRQTLGQGPEFLTYFQNEAQLEKSRLLSDRFSAERPKGSFSTLEIQRTEQGDSAMYLCASSLALSSGTTDTQYFGPGTRLTVL.

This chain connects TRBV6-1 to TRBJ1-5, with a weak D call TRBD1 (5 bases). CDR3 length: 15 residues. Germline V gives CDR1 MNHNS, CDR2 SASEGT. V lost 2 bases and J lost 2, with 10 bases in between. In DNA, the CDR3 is TGTGCCAGCAGTGAATTAGCGGGGGGCAATCAGCCCCAGCATTTT. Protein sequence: CASSELAGGNQPQHF.

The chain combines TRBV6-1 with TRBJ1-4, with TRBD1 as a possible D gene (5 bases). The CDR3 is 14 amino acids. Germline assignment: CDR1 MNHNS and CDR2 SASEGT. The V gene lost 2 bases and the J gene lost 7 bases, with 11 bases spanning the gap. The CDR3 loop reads CASSEYQGSEKLFF. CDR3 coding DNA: TGTGCCAGCAGTGAATACCAGGGTAGTGAAAAACTGTTTTTT.

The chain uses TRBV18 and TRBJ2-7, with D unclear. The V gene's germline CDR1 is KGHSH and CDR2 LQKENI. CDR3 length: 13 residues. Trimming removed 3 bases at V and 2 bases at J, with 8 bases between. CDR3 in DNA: TGTGCCAGCTCACCCGCGGCCGCCTACGAGCAGTACTTC. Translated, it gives CASSPAAAYEQYF.

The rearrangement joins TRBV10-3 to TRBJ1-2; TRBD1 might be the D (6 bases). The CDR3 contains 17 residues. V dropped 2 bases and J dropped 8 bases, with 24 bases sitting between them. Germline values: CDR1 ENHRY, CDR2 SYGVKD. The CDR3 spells CAISEPSVIGGASGYTF. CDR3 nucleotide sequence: TGTGCCATCAGTGAGCCATCGGTTATAGGGGGGGCAAGCGGCTACACCTTC.

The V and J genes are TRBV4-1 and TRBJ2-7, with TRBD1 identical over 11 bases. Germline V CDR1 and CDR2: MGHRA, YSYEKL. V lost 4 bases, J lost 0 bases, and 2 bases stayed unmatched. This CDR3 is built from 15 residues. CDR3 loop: CASSRGTGGSYEQYF. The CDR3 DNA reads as TGCGCCAGCAGCCGAGGGACAGGGGGCTCCTACGAGCAGTACTTC.

The CDR3 bases are TGTGCCAGCCCCGGGAATGGCGGGGGCGAGTCAGATACGCAGTATTTT. Translated, it gives CASPGNGGGESDTQYF. The chain is built from TRBV28 and TRBJ2-3, with D maybe TRBD2 (7 bases). Trimming took off 8 bases at V and 4 bases at J, with 22 bases between the two ends. The CDR3 is 16 amino acids. Germline V gene lookup returns CDR1 MDHEN and CDR2 SYDVKM.

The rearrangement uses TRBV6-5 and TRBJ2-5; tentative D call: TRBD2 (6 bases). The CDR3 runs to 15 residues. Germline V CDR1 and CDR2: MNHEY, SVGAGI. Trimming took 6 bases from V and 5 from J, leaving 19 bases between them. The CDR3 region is CASRRSYVAGETQYF. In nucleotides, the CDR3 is TGTGCCAGCAGGAGAAGTTATGTCGCGGGGGAGACCCAGTACTTC.

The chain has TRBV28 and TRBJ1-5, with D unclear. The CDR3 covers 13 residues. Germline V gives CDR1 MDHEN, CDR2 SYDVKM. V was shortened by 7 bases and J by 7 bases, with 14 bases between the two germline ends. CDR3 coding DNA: TGTGCCAGCACCGTGAGCCCCGGGCAGCCCCAGCATTTT. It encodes CASTVSPGQPQHF.

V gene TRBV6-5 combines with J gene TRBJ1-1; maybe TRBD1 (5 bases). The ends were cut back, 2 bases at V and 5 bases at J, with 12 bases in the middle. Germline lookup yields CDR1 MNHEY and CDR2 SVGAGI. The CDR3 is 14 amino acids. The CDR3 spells CASSYGAGGTEAFF. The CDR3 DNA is TGTGCCAGCAGTTACGGGGCGGGAGGTACTGAAGCTTTCTTT.

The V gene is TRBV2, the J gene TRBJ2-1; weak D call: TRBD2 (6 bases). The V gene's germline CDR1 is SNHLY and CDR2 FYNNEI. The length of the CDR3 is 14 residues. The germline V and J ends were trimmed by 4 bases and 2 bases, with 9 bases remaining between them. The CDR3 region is CASSVQRAYNEQFF. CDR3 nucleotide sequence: TGTGCCAGCAGTGTCCAGCGGGCCTACAATGAGCAGTTCTTC.

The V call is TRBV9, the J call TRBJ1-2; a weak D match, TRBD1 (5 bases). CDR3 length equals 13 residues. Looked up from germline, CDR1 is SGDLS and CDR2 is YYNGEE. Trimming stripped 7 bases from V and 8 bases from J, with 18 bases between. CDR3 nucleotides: TGTGCCAGCGGCCGCGGAGGGGCCGGCGGCTACACCTTC. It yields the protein CASGRGGAGGYTF.